The clone carrying this T cell receptor beta chain has a single count. The antigen is unknown. These data originate in a study of cytomegalovirus exposure and HLA in healthy donors. Study results and limitations: There were a few CMV-associated chains whose specificity for CMV antigens was confirmed in vitro. Later analysis identified over 15,000 TCR beta sequences associated with HLA alleles, using a false discovery rate threshold of 0.05.

Trimming stripped 2 bases from V and 5 bases from J, with 8 bases between. The CDR3 length is 13 residues. Germline loops: CDR1 SGHTA, CDR2 FQGTGA. Both 60 Vbeta primers and 13 Jbeta primers went into the PCR. Only in-frame clones appear in the TCRdb table, and some are missing; sequencing was by immunoSEQ multiplex PCR. The sample consists of under 200,000 clones, around 63% of them appearing once. The V gene is TRBV7-3, the J gene TRBJ2-3; D remains ambiguous. The sequencing input was PBMCs. The sequence was collected from a woman aged 18-30 years in good health and CMV-seropositive. CDR3 sequence: CASSLQARDTQYF. The CDR3, as DNA: TGTGCCAGCAGCTTACAAGCACGAGATACGCAGTATTTT.